The 27 T cell receptor beta chains below all came from one sample that was sequenced in a study of cytomegalovirus exposure and HLA in healthy donors. With 60 Vbeta and 13 Jbeta primers, the PCR was carried out. Sequenced by immunoSEQ multiplex PCR; TCRdb stores in-frame clones only, minus some. The repertoire table contains over 200,000 clones. The source material was PBMCs. These receptors all stem from a woman aged 25-40 years in good health and CMV-seropositive.

This sequence joins TRBV11-2 and TRBJ1-3; D uncertain. The CDR3 consists of 11 residues. Germline V CDR1 and CDR2: SGHAT, FQNNGV. V shed 2 bases and J shed 6 bases, with 2 bases lying between them. This chain's CDR3 is CASSLQNTIYF. The CDR3 nucleotides read TGTGCCAGCAGCTTACAAAACACCATATATTTT.

The chain employs TRBV7-2 and TRBJ2-5; tentative D call: TRBD1 (6 bases). The CDR3 totals 12 residues. Germline V CDR1 and CDR2: SGHTA, FQGNSA. The V end was cut by 4 bases, the J end by 5 bases, with 8 bases between. In DNA, the CDR3 is TGTGCCAGCAGCTCGGACAGTGAGACCCAGTACTTC. It specifies CASSSDSETQYF.

V and J are TRBV14 and TRBJ1-1, with 10 nucleotides matching TRBD1. The CDR3 length is 17 residues. V trimming: 0 bases; J trimming: 0 bases; junction bases outside the gene matches: 4. The germline CDR1 and CDR2 sequences are SGHDN and FVKESK. The CDR3 coding sequence is TGTGCCAGCAGCCAAGATCCCGGGACAGGGGTGAACACTGAAGCTTTCTTT. It codes for CASSQDPGTGVNTEAFF.

The chain is built from TRBV2 and TRBJ1-2, with D uncertain. CDR3 length: 13 residues. V dropped 9 bases and J dropped 7 bases, with 18 bases sitting between them. Germline loops: CDR1 SNHLY, CDR2 FYNNEI. CDR3 loop: CASGRERSGGYTF. The CDR3 coding sequence is TGTGCCAGTGGTAGGGAGCGCAGCGGTGGCTACACCTTC.

The chain links TRBV28 to TRBJ1-2; 7 bases are a match to TRBD1. Trimming took 5 bases from V and 5 from J; bases not matched to a gene: 2. The CDR3 covers 12 residues. Germline CDR1 and CDR2: MDHEN and SYDVKM. CDR3: CASSQQGYGYTF. CDR3 nucleotide sequence: TGTGCCAGCAGTCAACAGGGGTATGGCTACACCTTC.

Remarks on this clone: The identical CDR3 is also encoded by other nucleotide sequences in the sample. The chain couples TRBV28 to TRBJ1-2, with 7 positions matching TRBD1. Looked up from germline, CDR1 is MDHEN and CDR2 is SYDVKM. The J segment lost 0 bases and the V segment lost 3 bases, leaving 4 bases of the junction unmatched. The CDR3 is 15 residues long. The CDR3 DNA reads as TGTGCCAGCAGTTTCTCTACAGGGGCTAACTATGGCTACACCTTC. Translation gives CASSFSTGANYGYTF.

The V gene is TRBV7-8, the J gene TRBJ2-1, with TRBD1 matching over 7 bases. The J segment lost 3 bases and the V segment lost 1 base, leaving 3 bases of the junction unmatched. The germline gives CDR1 SGHVS, CDR2 FQNEAQ. This CDR3 has 15 residues. The CDR3 nucleotides read TGTGCCAGCAGCTTAGACAGGGGCCGCTACAATGAGCAGTTCTTC. Translating it yields CASSLDRGRYNEQFF.

V and J are TRBV5-6 and TRBJ1-6; D is possibly TRBD1 (5 bases). Trimming removed 2 bases at V and 0 bases at J, with 12 bases between. The germline V gene has CDR1 SGHDT and CDR2 YYEEEE. This CDR3 region has 17 residues. The DNA for the CDR3 is TGTGCCAGCAGCTTACGCTCCGACAGCTCCTATAATTCACCCCTCCACTTT. This codes for CASSLRSDSSYNSPLHF.

The rearrangement joins TRBV10-2 to TRBJ1-1, with D perhaps TRBD1 (5 bases). In germline, CDR1 is WSHSY, CDR2 SAAADI. The V end was cut by 0 bases, the J end by 10 bases, with 9 bases between. The CDR3 loop spans 12 amino acids. The CDR3 DNA is TGCGCCAGCAGTGAGTCGGGGGGAAGAGCTTTCTTT. It specifies CASSESGGRAFF.

The gene calls are TRBV28 and TRBJ2-2; D possibly corresponds to TRBD1 (6 bases). The CDR3 is 16 amino acids. Trimming removed 5 bases at V and 0 bases at J, with 13 bases between. Germline assignment: CDR1 MDHEN and CDR2 SYDVKM. The DNA of the CDR3 is TGTGCCAGCAGTCGAGACGGACAGACGAACACCGGGGAGCTGTTTTTT. Protein sequence: CASSRDGQTNTGELFF.

The V call is TRBV4-3, the J call TRBJ2-7; 8 nucleotides agree with TRBD2. The germline V gene encodes CDR1 LGHNA and CDR2 YSLEER. Trimming removed 0 bases from V and 1 base from J; junction bases left unmatched: 11. The CDR3 consists of 18 residues. CDR3 coding DNA: TGCGCCAGCAGCCAAGATACGGTTCTAGCGGGTGGGTCCTACGAGCAGTACTTC. Amino acid sequence: CASSQDTVLAGGSYEQYF.

A note on this clone: The sample carries other DNA sequences with the same CDR3. This chain connects TRBV18 to TRBJ1-2; weak D call: TRBD1 (5 bases). This CDR3 has 15 amino acids. The V end lost 3 bases, the J end lost 2 bases, and 13 bases lay between the germline ends. CDR1 and CDR2 (germline): KGHSH, LQKENI. The CDR3 spells CASSPRTGTNYGYTF. CDR3 bases: TGTGCCAGCTCACCTCGAACAGGAACCAACTATGGCTACACCTTC.

The chain employs TRBV2 and TRBJ1-2; possible D gene TRBD1, 6 bases. The V gene lost 9 bases and the J gene lost 8 bases, with 19 bases spanning the gap. CDR1 and CDR2 from the germline V gene are SNHLY and FYNNEI. This CDR3 contains 13 residues. The DNA for the CDR3 is TGTGCCAGATCACCCAGGGGATCTTGGGGCTACACCTTC. It encodes CARSPRGSWGYTF.

V usage is TRBV6-6 and J usage is TRBJ1-4; a weak D match, TRBD1 (5 bases). Germline loops: CDR1 MNHNY, CDR2 SVGAGI (reference sequence). This CDR3 is built from 14 residues. V was cut by 7 bases and J by 7 bases, with 16 bases left in between. The chain's CDR3 is CASKLGQQGEKLFF. The CDR3 DNA reads as TGTGCCAGCAAACTGGGTCAGCAGGGTGAAAAACTGTTTTTT.

V usage is TRBV7-8 and J usage is TRBJ2-7; 12 bases match TRBD2. CDR3 length: 15 amino acids. Germline V CDR1 and CDR2: SGHVS, FQNEAQ. The ends lost 5 bases at V and 2 bases at J; junction bases unmatched: 4. CDR3 sequence (DNA): TGTGCCAGCAGCCCGAGACTAGCGGGAGCCTACGAGCAGTACTTC. It codes for CASSPRLAGAYEQYF.

The chain carries TRBV11-3 and TRBJ1-3; D is perhaps TRBD1 (5 bases). This CDR3 has 14 amino acids. Germline CDR1 SGHNT, CDR2 YENEEA. V lost 4 bases and J lost 4, with 11 bases in between. The CDR3, as DNA: TGTGCCAGCAGCTCGGGACTGCGAGGAAACACCATATATTTT. Protein sequence: CASSSGLRGNTIYF.

This chain joins TRBV28 and TRBJ1-1, with D maybe TRBD1 (5 bases). With 6 bases removed from V and 3 bases from J, the gap between germline ends came to 14 bases. Germline V lookup: CDR1 MDHEN, CDR2 SYDVKM. This CDR3 has 14 amino acids. CDR3 DNA: TGTGCCAGCAGATCAGGGCAGTTCTACACTGAAGCTTTCTTT. This sequence encodes CASRSGQFYTEAFF.

The J gene is TRBJ1-1, the V gene TRBV5-1; maybe TRBD1 (6 bases). The CDR3 covers 15 residues. Germline V gene sequence: CDR1 SGHRS, CDR2 YFSETQ. Trimming removed 0 bases at V and 0 bases at J, with 9 bases between. CDR3 region: CASSLAGVVNTEAFF. The CDR3 nucleotides read TGCGCCAGCAGCTTGGCAGGGGTTGTGAACACTGAAGCTTTCTTT.

This chain connects TRBV11-2 to TRBJ2-7; D is perhaps TRBD2 (6 bases). Per germline, CDR1 SGHAT and CDR2 FQNNGV. V lost 6 bases and J 0 bases, leaving 18 bases between the germline ends. The CDR3 sequence is 16 residues long. The CDR3: CASSSAQGLGSYEQYF. As DNA, the CDR3 is TGTGCCAGCAGTTCCGCCCAGGGACTCGGCTCCTACGAGCAGTACTTC.

J is TRBJ2-7 and V is TRBV6-5; TRBD1 aligns across 9 bases. Trimming took 0 bases from V and 3 from J; bases not matched to a gene: 6. CDR3 length: 16 residues. Germline loops: CDR1 MNHEY, CDR2 SVGAGI. For the CDR3, the DNA is TGTGCCAGCAGTTACTCACACCCGGGACAGGGCTACGAGCAGTACTTC. Encoded protein: CASSYSHPGQGYEQYF.

The chain links TRBV28 to TRBJ2-2; D unresolved. Germline CDR1 is MDHEN and CDR2 is SYDVKM. Trimming took off 6 bases at V and 2 bases at J, with 10 bases between the two ends. This CDR3 has 14 amino acids. The DNA of the CDR3 is TGTGCCAGCAGCCACTCAATAAACACCGGGGAGCTGTTTTTT. Its protein is CASSHSINTGELFF. Based on the CDR3 plus reference TRBV28 and TRBJ2-2, the full variable domain is DVKVTQSSRYLVKRTGEKVFLECVQDMDHENMFWYRQDPGLGLRLIYFSYDVKMKEKGDIPEGYSVSREKKERFSLILESASTNQTSMYLCASSHSINTGELFFGEGSRLTVL.

Here the CDR3 DNA reads TGCAGCGTTGAAAGGGGGGACAGGCCGTACGAGCAGTACTTC. Translating it yields CSVERGDRPYEQYF. The gene calls are TRBV29-1 and TRBJ2-5, with 8 bases matching TRBD1. The J call may be faulty, since TRBJ2-7 better matches the DNA end. The germline CDR1 and CDR2 sequences are SQVTM and ANQGSEA. This CDR3 region has 14 residues.

This chain links TRBV19 with TRBJ2-2, with D perhaps TRBD1 (6 bases). The CDR3 extends over 16 amino acids. The germline CDR1 and CDR2 sequences are LNHDA and SQIVND (reference sequence). Between the trimmed V and J ends, which lost 5 bases and 5 bases, there was a span of 18 bases. This CDR3 is CASSPDRTGDTGELFF. CDR3 nucleotides: TGTGCCAGTAGTCCAGACAGGACCGGGGATACCGGGGAGCTGTTTTTT.

The chain has TRBV11-3 and TRBJ2-1; TRBD2 aligns across 9 bases. V dropped 3 bases and J dropped 0; count of bases not matched to a gene: 6. Germline CDR1 SGHNT, CDR2 YENEEA. The CDR3 sequence is 17 residues long. CDR3 sequence reads: CASSLGTSGFSYNEQFF. The CDR3 bases are TGTGCCAGCAGCTTGGGTACTAGCGGGTTCTCCTACAATGAGCAGTTCTTC.

The V call is TRBV19, the J call TRBJ1-2; D is unresolved. This CDR3 is 13 amino acids long. The V and J ends lost 3 bases and 4 bases respectively, with 9 bases between them. Germline V CDR1 and CDR2: LNHDA, SQIVND (reference sequence). CDR3 in amino acids: CASSIMASYGYTF. The CDR3 region has the DNA TGTGCCAGTAGTATCATGGCAAGCTATGGCTACACCTTC.

This chain connects TRBV18 to TRBJ1-2; no firm D call. The CDR3 is 15 amino acids. Between the trimmed V and J ends, which lost 0 bases and 5 bases, there was a span of 13 bases. Looked up from germline, CDR1 is KGHSH and CDR2 is LQKENI. CDR3 sequence (DNA): TGTGCCAGCTCACCACCGGGAGGGTATAGGTATGGCTACACCTTC. Encoded protein: CASSPPGGYRYGYTF.

The chain joins TRBV9 to TRBJ2-1; 7 bases agree with TRBD2. Germline V gives CDR1 SGDLS, CDR2 YYNGEE. The V and J ends lost 3 bases and 2 bases, in that order; junction bases with no gene match: 5. This CDR3 region has 15 residues. The CDR3 reads CASSGSGTPYNEQFF. The CDR3 region has the DNA TGTGCCAGCAGCGGGAGCGGGACCCCCTACAATGAGCAGTTCTTC.